These 15 T cell receptor beta chains were all obtained from the same sample, sequenced in a study of T cell changes during pregnancy in multiple sclerosis. Here immunoSEQ multiplex PCR was the method, and the copy in TCRdb shows in-frame clones only, minus some. The sample has about 31,000 clones; 80% to 90% are singletons. Specimen: CD8+ T cells from peripheral blood mononuclear cells, collected before pregnancy. Source of these receptors: a female donor with multiple sclerosis, enrolled in a pregnancy study.

The V and J genes are TRBV7-9 and TRBJ1-1; 9 nucleotides align to TRBD1. Per the germline V gene, CDR1 is SEHNR and CDR2 is FQNEAQ (reference sequence). There are 15 residues in the CDR3. V shed 4 bases, J shed 0 bases, and the junction held 3 bases outside the gene matches. The DNA of the CDR3 is TGTGCCAGCAGCTCCGACAGGGGGATGAACACTGAAGCTTTCTTT. Translating gives CASSSDRGMNTEAFF.

V is TRBV6-5 and J is TRBJ2-6; D not certain. Germline V lookup: CDR1 MNHEY, CDR2 SVGAGI. Trimming left V 10 bases short and J 3 bases short, with 16 bases between. This CDR3 has 15 residues. The CDR3 DNA follows: TGTGCCATAGGTGAGCTGAGGAGTGGGGCCAACGTCCTGACTTTC. Its protein product is CAIGELRSGANVLTF.

In this sample, this clone turned up once. The chain couples TRBV2 to TRBJ2-1; D might be TRBD2 (6 bases). The V and J ends lost 3 bases and 0 bases respectively, with 12 bases between them. Germline CDR1 is SNHLY and CDR2 is FYNNEI. This CDR3 has 16 amino acids. DNA for the CDR3: TGTGCCAGCAGTGACGGGGGAAAGCCCTCCTACAATGAGCAGTTCTTC. As protein: CASSDGGKPSYNEQFF.

This sequence joins TRBV13 and TRBJ2-1; TRBD1 matches 9 bases. This CDR3 is built from 16 residues. The V and J ends lost 4 bases and 9 bases, in that order; junction bases with no gene match: 13. The germline CDR1 and CDR2 sequences are PRHDT and FYEKMQ (reference sequence). The CDR3 DNA reads TGTGCCAGCAGCTCAAGCGGGACAGGGTCAATTGGTGAGCAGTTCTTC. Protein: CASSSSGTGSIGEQFF.

The chain couples TRBV5-1 to TRBJ2-1; 11 bases map to TRBD2. In germline, CDR1 is SGHRS, CDR2 YFSETQ. Unmatched junction bases numbered 5, after V lost 3 bases and J lost 0 bases. This CDR3 spans 17 amino acids. The CDR3 spells CASSWGLAEYSYNEQFF. The CDR3 nucleotides are TGCGCCAGCAGCTGGGGACTAGCGGAATACTCCTACAATGAGCAGTTCTTC. The variable domain in full, with the rest retrieved from reference TRBV5-1 and TRBJ2-1, is KAGVTQTPRYLIKTRGQQVTLSCSPISGHRSVSWYQQTPGQGLQFLFEYFSETQRNKGNFPGRFSGRQFSNSRSEMNVSTLELGDSALYLCASSWGLAEYSYNEQFFGPGTRLTVL.

Written as DNA, the CDR3 is TGTGCCAGCACCAGGGGAGCCACCGGGGAGCTGTTTTTT. This translates into CASTRGATGELFF. The chain employs TRBV27 and TRBJ2-2; tentatively, D is TRBD1 (6 bases). The CDR3 sequence is 13 residues long. Trimming removed 7 bases from V and 4 bases from J, with 10 bases in between. The germline V gene has CDR1 MNHEY and CDR2 SMNVEV (reference sequence).

This clone appeared a single time. The chain carries TRBV9 and TRBJ2-1; 13 nucleotides align to TRBD2. Germline V gene data show CDR1 as SGDLS and CDR2 as YYNGEE. This CDR3 has 18 amino acids. The junction had 14 bases not matched to a gene; V was cut back by 5 bases and J by 6 bases. CDR3 sequence (DNA): TGTGCCAGCAGGGACGACGGGGGAGGGACTAGCGGGGTCAATGAGCAGTTCTTC. It yields the protein CASRDDGGGTSGVNEQFF.

The chain joins TRBV9 to TRBJ2-1; no clear D. The CDR3 loop spans 17 amino acids. Germline lookup yields CDR1 SGDLS and CDR2 YYNGEE. V lost 4 bases and J 0 bases, leaving 17 bases between the germline ends. The CDR3 region is CASSPPVGELSYNEQFF. In DNA form, the CDR3 reads TGTGCCAGCAGCCCCCCCGTCGGTGAGCTCTCCTACAATGAGCAGTTCTTC. Full variable domain (rest looked up from reference TRBV9 and TRBJ2-1): DSGVTQTPKHLITATGQRVTLRCSPRSGDLSVYWYQQSLDQGLQFLIQYYNGEERAKGNILERFSAQQFPDLHSELNLSSLELGDSALYFCASSPPVGELSYNEQFFGPGTRLTVL.

The chain joins TRBV14 to TRBJ2-1, with TRBD2 matching 8 bases. Germline trimming cut 1 base from V and 8 bases from J; bases unmatched to any gene: 7. Germline CDR1 is SGHDN and CDR2 is FVKESK. The CDR3 totals 15 residues. The DNA for the CDR3 is TGTGCCAGCAGCCAAGTCCGAAGCGGGAGAGATGAGCAGTTCTTC. Encoded protein: CASSQVRSGRDEQFF.

The chain has TRBV27 and TRBJ2-3; the D gene is possibly TRBD2 (7 bases). This CDR3 has 17 residues. The germline CDR1 and CDR2 sequences are MNHEY and SMNVEV (reference sequence). The V end was cut by 1 base, the J end by 0 bases, with 14 bases between. CDR3 sequence (DNA): TGTGCCAGCAGTTTATTCGGTGCGGGGGCTAGCACAGATACGCAGTATTTT. It specifies CASSLFGAGASTDTQYF.

The V and J genes are TRBV6-5 and TRBJ1-1, with 7 bases lining up with TRBD1. With V trimmed by 7 bases and J by 5 bases, 10 bases remained unmatched. CDR3 length: 14 residues. Germline lookup yields CDR1 MNHEY and CDR2 SVGAGI. The DNA of the CDR3 is TGTGCCAGCACGCTTAACAGGGGCTATACTGAAGCTTTCTTT. Its translation is CASTLNRGYTEAFF.

The chain joins TRBV2 to TRBJ2-7; perhaps TRBD2 as D (5 bases). Per the germline V gene, CDR1 is SNHLY and CDR2 is FYNNEI. The V end lost 3 bases, the J end lost 1 base, and 7 bases lay between the germline ends. This CDR3 has 13 amino acids. CDR3 sequence reads: CASSETKSYEQYF. CDR3 nucleotides: TGTGCCAGCAGTGAGACTAAATCCTACGAGCAGTACTTC.

The chain uses TRBV6-4 and TRBJ2-3; TRBD1 matches at 7 bases. Germline V lookup: CDR1 MRHNA, CDR2 SNTAGT. This CDR3 comprises 15 residues. The V segment lost 4 bases and the J segment 2 bases; nucleotides outside the gene matches: 6. The CDR3 is CASSGNGQDTDTQYF. The CDR3 DNA follows: TGTGCCAGCAGTGGAAATGGACAGGACACAGATACGCAGTATTTT.

The genes are TRBV4-3 and TRBJ2-6; D may be TRBD1 (5 bases). Trimming cost V 0 bases and J 3 bases, with 9 bases left between them. CDR3 length: 16 residues. Germline V gene data show CDR1 as LGHNA and CDR2 as YSLEER. The CDR3 coding sequence is TGCGCCAGCAGCCAAGACCCTACAGGTGGGGCCAACGTCCTGACTTTC. It codes for CASSQDPTGGANVLTF.

The chain is built from TRBV6-1 and TRBJ2-2; D unclear. Germline V lookup: CDR1 MNHNS, CDR2 SASEGT. V lost 11 bases and J lost 10, with 11 bases in between. The CDR3 has 10 amino acids. DNA of the CDR3: TGTGCCCGATCCACAGAGGAGCTGTTTTTT. As protein: CARSTEELFF.